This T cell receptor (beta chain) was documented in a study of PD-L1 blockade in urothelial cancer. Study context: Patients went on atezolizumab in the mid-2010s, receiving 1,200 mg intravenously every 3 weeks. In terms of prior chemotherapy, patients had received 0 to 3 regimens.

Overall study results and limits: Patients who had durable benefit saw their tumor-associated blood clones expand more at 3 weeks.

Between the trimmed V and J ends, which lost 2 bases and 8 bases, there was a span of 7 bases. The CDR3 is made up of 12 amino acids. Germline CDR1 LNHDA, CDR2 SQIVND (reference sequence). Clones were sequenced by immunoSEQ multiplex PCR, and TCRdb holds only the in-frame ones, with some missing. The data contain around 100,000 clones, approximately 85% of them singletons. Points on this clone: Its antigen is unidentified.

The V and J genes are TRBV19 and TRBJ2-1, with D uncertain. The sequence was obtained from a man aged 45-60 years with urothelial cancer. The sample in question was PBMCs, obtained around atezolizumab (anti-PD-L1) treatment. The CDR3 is CASSIQDHEQFF. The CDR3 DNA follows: TGTGCCAGTAGTATACAGGATCATGAGCAGTTCTTC.